This T cell receptor beta chain was obtained from a study of identical twins. The V and J ends lost 10 bases and 3 bases, in that order; junction bases with no gene match: 16. The CDR3 is made up of 18 amino acids. Germline CDR1 is MNHEY and CDR2 is SMNVEV (reference sequence). Points from the study as a whole: In cord blood, abundant beta clonotypes had fewer insertions; memory showed no trend. Invariant T cells like MAIT and iNKT could partly confound the zero-insertion analyses. Out-of-frame TCR alpha sharing in monozygotic twins exceeded recombination model predictions.

TCRdb processed the 5' RACE reads anew with MiXCR; each CDR3 protein has one entry. The sample contains approximately 280,000 distinct CDR3 sequences, roughly 8.6% of which appear only once. Concerning this clonotype itself: Its antigen remains unidentified.

The same data also contributed to another study, on yellow fever vaccine responses in identical twins. That source reports: Twins' vaccine T cell response reportedly gave the appearance of partial convergence and partial personalization.

This clonotype originated in a woman aged 18 to 35 in good health. The source material was memory (CD45RO+) T cells sorted from blood. This chain links TRBV27 with TRBJ2-2, with TRBD2 matching over 11 bases. The CDR3 sequence: CATGPPLGLAGYTGELFF. The CDR3 DNA sequence: TGTGCCACCGGGCCGCCCCTCGGACTAGCGGGCTACACCGGGGAGCTGTTTTTT.